This T cell receptor (beta chain) was sequenced for a study of blood T cell repertoires in COVID-19. Overall study: T cells, B-cell-depleted T cells, or PBMCs supplied cDNA or gDNA.

The CDR3 covers 14 residues. The ends lost 5 bases at V and 2 bases at J; junction bases unmatched: 3. The germline V gene encodes CDR1 SGHDT and CDR2 YYEEEE. Here immunoSEQ multiplex PCR was the method, and the copy in TCRdb shows in-frame clones only, minus some. The sample yields roughly 360,000 clones, approximately 80% seen once. Sequencing was done on a sample of peripheral blood. The chain employs TRBV5-6 and TRBJ2-2; 7 bases match TRBD2. The TCR comes from a human donor with acute or convalescent COVID-19. The donor label of this sample is uncertain. In DNA form, the CDR3 reads TGTGCCAGCAGACTAGCGACTAACACCGGGGAGCTGTTTTTT. It encodes CASRLATNTGELFF.